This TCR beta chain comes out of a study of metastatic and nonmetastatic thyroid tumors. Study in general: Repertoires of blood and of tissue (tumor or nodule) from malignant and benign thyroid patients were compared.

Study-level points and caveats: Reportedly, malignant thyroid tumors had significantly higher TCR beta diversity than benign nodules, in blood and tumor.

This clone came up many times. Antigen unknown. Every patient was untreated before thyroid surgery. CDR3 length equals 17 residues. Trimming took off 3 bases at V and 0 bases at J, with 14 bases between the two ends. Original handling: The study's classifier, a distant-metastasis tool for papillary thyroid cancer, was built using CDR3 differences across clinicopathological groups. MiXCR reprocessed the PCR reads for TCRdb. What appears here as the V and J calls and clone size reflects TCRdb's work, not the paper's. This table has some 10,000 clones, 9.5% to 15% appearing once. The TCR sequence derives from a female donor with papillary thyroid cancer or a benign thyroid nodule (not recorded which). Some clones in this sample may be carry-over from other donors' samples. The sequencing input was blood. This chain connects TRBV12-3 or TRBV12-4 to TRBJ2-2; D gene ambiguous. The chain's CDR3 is CASSFPPRYPNTGELFF. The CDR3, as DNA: TGTGCCAGCAGTTTTCCCCCACGGTACCCGAACACCGGGGAGCTGTTTTTT.